The next 25 T cell receptor beta chains were all read from a single sample in a study of response to subunit inactivated influenza vaccine. A single record per CDR3 protein comes from TCRdb applying MiXCR to the RT-PCR reads. The repertoire holds roughly 570,000 distinct CDR3 sequences, with roughly 15% as singletons. Sequenced here: PBMCs from blood, sampled 12 days after vaccination. The receptor set was obtained from a man aged 45-65 years who received an inactivated influenza vaccine.

This clonotype was seen more than once but under ten times. The chain has TRBV7-2 and TRBJ2-7; 11 nucleotides line up with TRBD1. V lost 6 bases, J lost 4 bases, and 5 bases stayed unmatched. The CDR3 runs to 14 residues. Germline-derived CDR1 and CDR2 are SGHTA and FQGNSA. CDR3 DNA: TGTGCCAGCAGACAAGGACAGGGGGCTTACGAGCAGTACTTC. Its protein is CASRQGQGAYEQYF.

This clonotype was found a few times. The V gene is TRBV4-2, the J gene TRBJ2-7, with D perhaps matching TRBD2 (6 bases). The length of the CDR3 is 12 residues. Germline loops: CDR1 LGHNA, CDR2 YNFKEQ. Deletions cut 1 base from V and 10 bases from J, with 11 bases between. CDR3 sequence (DNA): TGTGCCAGCAGCCAAGGCGGAGGGGTTCAGTACTTC. Translation gives CASSQGGGVQYF.

This chain joins TRBV6-5 and TRBJ1-2, with 7 bases matching TRBD1. The CDR3 extends over 14 amino acids. Per germline, CDR1 MNHEY and CDR2 SVGAGI. Trimming at V came to 2 bases and at J to 5 bases, leaving 5 bases not matched to a gene. The CDR3 sequence is CASSYTGEEYGYTF. Written as DNA, the CDR3 is TGTGCCAGCAGTTACACAGGGGAGGAATATGGCTACACCTTC.

This clonotype has a handful of counts. The chain joins TRBV5-1 to TRBJ2-7; D is undetermined. The CDR3 sequence is 16 residues long. Germline CDR1 SGHRS, CDR2 YFSETQ. Trimming cost V 0 bases and J 1 base, with 14 bases left between them. CDR3 DNA sequence: TGCGCCAGCAGCTTGGGGGCGCTCCGAAGGTCCTACGAGCAGTACTTC. Translated: CASSLGALRRSYEQYF.

This clonotype was recorded a few times. The V gene is TRBV9, the J gene TRBJ2-1; the D gene is possibly TRBD1 (6 bases). The ends were cut back, 3 bases at V and 0 bases at J, with 7 bases in the middle. Germline V gene sequence: CDR1 SGDLS, CDR2 YYNGEE. This CDR3 spans 14 amino acids. The CDR3 reads CASSARGSYNEQFF. The DNA for the CDR3 is TGTGCCAGCAGCGCCAGGGGCTCCTACAATGAGCAGTTCTTC. The full variable domain, rest sourced from reference TRBV9 and TRBJ2-1, is DSGVTQTPKHLITATGQRVTLRCSPRSGDLSVYWYQQSLDQGLQFLIQYYNGEERAKGNILERFSAQQFPDLHSELNLSSLELGDSALYFCASSARGSYNEQFFGPGTRLTVL.

This chain links TRBV9 with TRBJ1-5, with D unresolved. Germline-derived CDR1 and CDR2 are SGDLS and YYNGEE. Trimming took 0 bases from V and 7 from J, leaving 8 bases between them. The CDR3 contains 13 residues. This CDR3 reads CASSVDGAQPQHF. The CDR3 coding sequence is TGTGCCAGCAGCGTAGATGGTGCCCAGCCCCAGCATTTT.

The gene calls are TRBV15 and TRBJ2-5; D gene uncertain. Looked up from germline, CDR1 is LNHNV and CDR2 is YYDKDF (reference sequence). V was cut by 0 bases and J by 5 bases, with 7 bases left in between. There are 13 residues in the CDR3. Here the CDR3 DNA reads TGTGCCACCAGCAGAGATCCCAGGGAGACCCAGTACTTC. As protein: CATSRDPRETQYF. Combining the CDR3 with reference TRBV15 and TRBJ2-5 gives the whole variable domain DAMVIQNPRYQVTQFGKPVTLSCSQTLNHNVMYWYQQKSSQAPKLLFHYYDKDFNNEADTPDNFQSRRPNTSFCFLDIRSPGLGDTAMYLCATSRDPRETQYFGPGTRLLVL.

This clonotype has only a few counts. V usage is TRBV10-3 and J usage is TRBJ1-6; no definite D call. The V end lost 8 bases, the J end lost 8 bases, and 10 bases lay between the germline ends. There are 12 residues in the CDR3. CDR1 ENHRY and CDR2 SYGVKD come from the germline V gene. CDR3 in DNA: TGTGCCATCCGCGGCAGAGATTCACCCCTCCACTTT. It is translated as CAIRGRDSPLHF.

This rearrangement joins TRBV20-1 to TRBJ2-5; 8 nucleotides line up with TRBD1. The V and J ends lost 6 bases and 4 bases, in that order; junction bases with no gene match: 4. The germline gives CDR1 DFQATT, CDR2 SNEGSKA (reference sequence). The CDR3 totals 12 residues. The CDR3 DNA is TGCAGTGCACCCACAGGGGGAGAGACCCAGTACTTC. It translates to CSAPTGGETQYF.

The table lists this clonotype with a few counts. The V and J genes are TRBV11-3 and TRBJ2-2; perhaps TRBD1 as D (6 bases). CDR3 size: 15 residues. The germline CDR1 and CDR2 sequences are SGHNT and YENEEA. V dropped 5 bases and J dropped 5 bases, with 15 bases sitting between them. CDR3 region: CASSVQGLGTGELFF. CDR3 coding DNA: TGTGCCAGCAGCGTACAGGGTTTGGGGACCGGGGAGCTGTTTTTT.

In this sample, this clonotype turned up a few times. This chain connects TRBV25-1 to TRBJ2-5; 9 bases fit TRBD1. CDR3 length: 16 amino acids. CDR1 and CDR2 (germline): MGHDK, SYGVNS. The J segment lost 5 bases and the V segment lost 6 bases, leaving 13 bases of the junction unmatched. CDR3 region: CASSRKRTGVLETQYF. The CDR3, as DNA: TGTGCCAGCAGCAGAAAAAGGACAGGGGTTCTGGAGACCCAGTACTTC.

This clonotype was counted many times. This sequence joins TRBV4-3 and TRBJ1-1; D unresolved. V gave up 1 base and J gave up 2 bases, with 14 bases separating them. The CDR3 is 16 amino acids. CDR1 is LGHNA, CDR2 YSLEER, per germline. The CDR3 here is CASSQARVGKNTEAFF. In DNA form, the CDR3 reads TGCGCCAGCAGCCAAGCAAGGGTCGGGAAAAACACTGAAGCTTTCTTT.

Only a few counts were recorded for this clonotype. This rearrangement joins TRBV5-1 to TRBJ2-7; 9 bases are shared with TRBD2. The CDR3 is 15 amino acids. CDR1 is SGHRS and CDR2 is YFSETQ in the germline V gene. V shed 5 bases, J shed 2 bases, and the junction held 8 bases outside the gene matches. The CDR3 reads CASSFLAGQTYEQYF. CDR3 nucleotide sequence: TGCGCCAGCAGTTTTCTAGCGGGACAGACCTACGAGCAGTACTTC. The full variable domain, rest sourced from reference TRBV5-1 and TRBJ2-7, is KAGVTQTPRYLIKTRGQQVTLSCSPISGHRSVSWYQQTPGQGLQFLFEYFSETQRNKGNFPGRFSGRQFSNSRSEMNVSTLELGDSALYLCASSFLAGQTYEQYFGPGTRLTVT.

This clonotype was observed a few times. V and J are TRBV19 and TRBJ2-3; 13 bases are a match to TRBD2. The CDR3 length is 16 residues. After removal of 3 bases from V and 4 bases from J, the junction contained 4 bases not matched to a gene. Germline CDR1 reads LNHDA; CDR2 reads SQIVND (reference sequence). CDR3 in DNA: TGTGCCAGTAGTATGGGCACTAGCGGGGGGGCAGATACGCAGTATTTT. Amino acid sequence: CASSMGTSGGADTQYF.

This clonotype was seen repeatedly, ten times or more. The chain carries TRBV10-3 and TRBJ2-7, with a weak D call TRBD1 (6 bases). Trimming left V 3 bases short and J 1 base short, with 10 bases between. The germline V gene encodes CDR1 ENHRY and CDR2 SYGVKD. The CDR3 spans 14 residues. The CDR3 here is CAISDKGVSYEQYF. The CDR3 DNA sequence: TGTGCCATCAGTGACAAGGGGGTATCCTACGAGCAGTACTTC.

V and J are TRBV3-1 and TRBJ1-2; D uncertain. Germline CDR1 and CDR2: LGHDT and YNNKEL (reference sequence). The CDR3 extends over 14 amino acids. Trimming cost V 1 base and J 4 bases, with 10 bases left between them. For the CDR3, the DNA is TGTGCCAGCAGCCAAGGACAAGGGATCTATGGCTACACCTTC. Its protein is CASSQGQGIYGYTF.

This chain connects TRBV10-3 to TRBJ2-6; 8 bases align to TRBD1. In germline, CDR1 is ENHRY, CDR2 SYGVKD. The CDR3 contains 17 residues. Trimming took 9 bases from V and 0 from J; bases not matched to a gene: 10. CDR3 residues: CAIKTTGAGSGANVLTF. CDR3 bases: TGTGCCATAAAGACGACAGGGGCAGGCTCTGGGGCCAACGTCCTGACTTTC.

The CDR3 sequence: CASSLKRTGVGNQPQHF. The CDR3 bases are TGTGCCAGCAGTTTAAAGAGGACAGGGGTTGGCAATCAGCCCCAGCATTTT. The chain couples TRBV28 to TRBJ1-5; TRBD1 agrees at 9 bases. Trimming took 2 bases from V and 2 from J; bases not matched to a gene: 7. Germline CDR1 reads MDHEN; CDR2 reads SYDVKM. The CDR3 extends over 17 amino acids.

The V and J genes are TRBV10-3 and TRBJ2-7; 14 bases are a match to TRBD2. Germline V gene data show CDR1 as ENHRY and CDR2 as SYGVKD. The CDR3 is made up of 18 amino acids. The V gene end was trimmed by 0 bases and the J gene end by 6 bases; junction bases not matched to a gene: 10. This chain's CDR3 is CAISESTSGRASFGEQYF. CDR3 DNA: TGTGCCATCAGTGAGTCGACTAGCGGGAGGGCCTCGTTTGGCGAGCAGTACTTC.

The rearrangement uses TRBV12-3 or TRBV12-4 and TRBJ2-7; D gene ambiguous. This CDR3 has 12 amino acids. Trimming stripped 2 bases from V and 2 bases from J, with 4 bases between. CDR3 sequence: CASSLLAYEQYF. The CDR3 nucleotides read TGTGCCAGCAGTTTACTAGCCTACGAGCAGTACTTC.

The sample holds a few counts of this clonotype. This sequence joins TRBV10-3 and TRBJ1-1, with TRBD1 identical over 7 bases. This CDR3 region has 12 residues. V was pared by 8 bases and J by 2 bases, with 2 bases of the junction left unmatched. The germline CDR1 and CDR2 sequences are ENHRY and SYGVKD. The CDR3 spells CAIQGDNTEAFF. The CDR3 nucleotides are TGTGCCATCCAGGGGGATAACACTGAAGCTTTCTTT.

The chain couples TRBV6-1 to TRBJ1-5; perhaps TRBD1 as D (6 bases). Germline V lookup: CDR1 MNHNS, CDR2 SASEGT. CDR3 length: 15 residues. The V and J ends lost 7 bases and 6 bases respectively, with 19 bases between them. CDR3 DNA sequence: TGTGCCAGCACCGAAGGGGGGAAATGGGGTCAGCCCCAGCATTTT. It encodes CASTEGGKWGQPQHF.

This clonotype was counted a few times. The chain carries TRBV20-1 and TRBJ2-1; 7 positions match TRBD2. V trimming: 2 bases; J trimming: 6 bases; junction bases outside the gene matches: 4. Germline lookup yields CDR1 DFQATT and CDR2 SNEGSKA (reference sequence). This CDR3 comprises 13 residues. The CDR3 loop reads CSARLSGLNEQFF. The CDR3 nucleotides are TGCAGTGCTAGACTTAGCGGGCTCAATGAGCAGTTCTTC.

This clonotype showed up just a few times. J is TRBJ2-5 and V is TRBV6-1; D is undetermined. In germline, CDR1 is MNHNS, CDR2 SASEGT. With 3 bases removed from V and 2 bases from J, the gap between germline ends came to 7 bases. This CDR3 region has 13 residues. This CDR3 is CASSEAPQETQYF. CDR3 bases: TGTGCCAGCAGTGAGGCACCTCAAGAGACCCAGTACTTC.

CDR3 loop: CASSQDPSGGIRETQYF. CDR3 nucleotide sequence: TGCGCCAGCAGCCAAGATCCTAGCGGGGGAATCAGGGAGACCCAGTACTTC. The rearrangement links TRBV4-1 to TRBJ2-5, with TRBD2 matching over 10 bases. J gave up 5 bases and V 0 bases, and 9 bases lay outside the gene matches. This CDR3 spans 17 amino acids. The germline gives CDR1 MGHRA, CDR2 YSYEKL.